These 24 T cell receptor beta chains share one sample of origin, sequenced in a study of shared clonotypes between healthy human individuals. The repertoire was sequenced with immunoSEQ multiplex PCR; TCRdb's copy has only in-frame clones and lacks some. The sample lists roughly 680,000 clones; 55% to 75% were seen once. Sequencing used memory CD4+ T cells sorted from blood. The subset: CD45RA-negative fraction. These receptors were collected from a woman aged 30 to 39 in good health.

This chain joins TRBV19 and TRBJ2-3; D call uncertain. Germline CDR1 reads LNHDA; CDR2 reads SQIVND (reference sequence). The CDR3 extends over 15 amino acids. The V end lost 4 bases, the J end lost 6 bases, and 17 bases lay between the germline ends. In DNA, the CDR3 is TGTGCCAGTAGTACTGGGAAGGGCGTGGTGGATACGCAGTATTTT. It translates to CASSTGKGVVDTQYF.

J is TRBJ2-2 and V is TRBV5-1, with D perhaps matching TRBD1 or TRBD2 (5 bases each). The V gene's germline CDR1 is SGHRS and CDR2 YFSETQ. With 3 bases removed from V and 1 base from J, the gap between germline ends came to 13 bases. CDR3 size: 16 residues. The CDR3 DNA reads TGCGCCAGCAGCTACTCGGGACCGCTGAACACCGGGGAGCTGTTTTTT. It translates to CASSYSGPLNTGELFF.

The J gene is TRBJ2-2, the V gene TRBV28, with 7 nucleotides matching TRBD2. Germline CDR1 is MDHEN and CDR2 is SYDVKM. V dropped 6 bases and J dropped 3; count of bases not matched to a gene: 10. The CDR3 length is 16 residues. CDR3 bases: TGTGCCAGCAGCGGGGGGAGTTACCGGGACACCGGGGAGCTGTTTTTT. This encodes CASSGGSYRDTGELFF.

The chain carries TRBV27 and TRBJ1-1; a possible D gene is TRBD1 (5 bases). CDR3 length: 16 residues. In germline, CDR1 is MNHEY, CDR2 SMNVEV (reference sequence). Trimming left V 6 bases short and J 2 bases short, with 19 bases between. The chain's CDR3 is CASRIGAADGNTEAFF. Here the CDR3 DNA reads TGTGCCAGCAGGATTGGGGCAGCCGATGGTAACACTGAAGCTTTCTTT.

The chain uses TRBV6-1 and TRBJ2-7; no firm D call. There are 13 residues in the CDR3. Looked up from germline, CDR1 is MNHNS and CDR2 is SASEGT. The ends were cut back, 7 bases at V and 3 bases at J, with 13 bases in the middle. CDR3 amino acids: CASTLNGFYEQYF. The CDR3 coding sequence is TGTGCCAGCACTTTAAACGGATTCTACGAGCAGTACTTC.

Concerning this clone itself: A much larger clonotype is one base distant, so this may be a read error. Other nucleotide sequences from this sample produce the same CDR3. The gene calls are TRBV5-1 and TRBJ2-1; possible D gene TRBD1, 5 bases. V lost 4 bases and J lost 0, with 11 bases in between. The CDR3 contains 15 residues. Germline CDR1 SGHRS, CDR2 YFSETQ. The CDR3 nucleotides read TGCGCCAGCAGCATGGACACGAGCTCCTACAATGAGCAGTTCTTC. Translation gives CASSMDTSSYNEQFF.

This clone turned up a few times. The V and J genes are TRBV7-9 and TRBJ2-7; D gene uncertain. Germline CDR1 is SEHNR and CDR2 is FQNEAQ (reference sequence). This CDR3 comprises 13 residues. The V end lost 7 bases, the J end lost 6 bases, and 16 bases lay between the germline ends. The CDR3: CASTLDTMGEQYF. The CDR3 DNA sequence: TGTGCCAGCACCCTAGATACAATGGGCGAGCAGTACTTC.

V gene TRBV13 combines with J gene TRBJ2-1; D tentatively reads TRBD1 or TRBD2 (5 bases each). Germline assignment: CDR1 PRHDT and CDR2 FYEKMQ (reference sequence). V was pared by 8 bases and J by 8 bases, with 19 bases between. The CDR3 length is 14 residues. The CDR3 nucleotides are TGTGCCAGCGTAACGAGAGGGGCAGGGCATGAGCAGTTCTTC. Residues: CASVTRGAGHEQFF.

This clone showed up just once. The V call is TRBV5-1, the J call TRBJ2-1, with unresolved D. The germline gives CDR1 SGHRS, CDR2 YFSETQ. The CDR3 sequence is 15 residues long. Trimming removed 4 bases at V and 6 bases at J, with 17 bases between. CDR3 DNA: TGCGCCAGCAGCAACTTACAGACAAAGGTCAATGAGCAGTTCTTC. As protein: CASSNLQTKVNEQFF. Full variable domain (remainder filled in from reference TRBV5-1 and TRBJ2-1): KAGVTQTPRYLIKTRGQQVTLSCSPISGHRSVSWYQQTPGQGLQFLFEYFSETQRNKGNFPGRFSGRQFSNSRSEMNVSTLELGDSALYLCASSNLQTKVNEQFFGPGTRLTVL.

CDR3 residues: CASSLVPAGVAGELFF. In DNA, the CDR3 is TGTGCCAGCAGCTTAGTTCCAGCGGGAGTGGCCGGGGAGCTGTTTTTT. This chain joins TRBV11-2 and TRBJ2-2; 8 bases are a match to TRBD2. The CDR3 length is 16 residues. The ends lost 1 base at V and 6 bases at J; junction bases unmatched: 7. Germline V gene data show CDR1 as SGHAT and CDR2 as FQNNGV. The full variable domain, its missing parts supplied by reference TRBV11-2 and TRBJ2-2, is EAGVAQSPRYKIIEKRQSVAFWCNPISGHATLYWYQQILGQGPKLLIQFQNNGVVDDSQLPKDRFSAERLKGVDSTLKIQPAKLEDSAVYLCASSLVPAGVAGELFFGEGSRLTVL.

This clone was counted once. The V gene is TRBV6-1, the J gene TRBJ2-7; no clear D. V was pared by 5 bases and J by 4 bases, with 6 bases between. The CDR3 consists of 11 residues. Per germline, CDR1 MNHNS and CDR2 SASEGT. CDR3 sequence: CASSIKYEQYF. The CDR3 nucleotides are TGTGCCAGCAGTATAAAGTACGAGCAGTACTTC.

The chain employs TRBV7-9 and TRBJ2-7; D remains unclear. V shed 5 bases and J shed 6 bases, with 8 bases lying between them. This CDR3 region has 11 residues. Germline V gives CDR1 SEHNR, CDR2 FQNEAQ (reference sequence). The CDR3 DNA follows: TGTGCCAGCAGCCTCTCTGGCGAGCAGTACTTC. Translating gives CASSLSGEQYF.

The rearrangement uses TRBV19 and TRBJ2-3; D assignment may be TRBD1 or TRBD2 (5 bases each). Deletions cut 3 bases from V and 6 bases from J, with 16 bases between. This CDR3 region has 15 residues. CDR1 and CDR2 (germline): LNHDA, SQIVND (reference sequence). The CDR3 DNA reads as TGTGCCAGTAGTATTTCCTTGAGGGGCTGGGATACGCAGTATTTT. Its protein product is CASSISLRGWDTQYF.

This clone was detected only a few times. The chain couples TRBV27 to TRBJ2-1; 9 positions agree with TRBD2. The ends lost 0 bases at V and 3 bases at J; junction bases unmatched: 0. The CDR3 length is 15 residues. Germline V gene lookup returns CDR1 MNHEY and CDR2 SMNVEV (reference sequence). The chain's CDR3 is CASSLSSGSYNEQFF. The CDR3 DNA reads as TGTGCCAGCAGTTTATCTAGCGGGAGCTACAATGAGCAGTTCTTC.

The genes are TRBV19 and TRBJ2-2, with D uncertain. Trimming took off 4 bases at V and 2 bases at J, with 11 bases between the two ends. The CDR3 has 15 amino acids. Germline CDR1 LNHDA, CDR2 SQIVND (reference sequence). CDR3 protein: CASSTLDDNTGELFF. Here the CDR3 DNA reads TGTGCCAGTAGTACCCTCGACGATAACACCGGGGAGCTGTTTTTT.

The chain carries TRBV28 and TRBJ2-7; no clear D. Trimming left V 7 bases short and J 3 bases short, with 7 bases between. Per germline, CDR1 MDHEN and CDR2 SYDVKM. The CDR3 has 11 amino acids. The CDR3 DNA is TGTGCCAGCAAAAGGCGCTACGAGCAGTACTTC. Amino acid sequence: CASKRRYEQYF. Filled out from reference TRBV28 and TRBJ2-7, the complete variable domain reads DVKVTQSSRYLVKRTGEKVFLECVQDMDHENMFWYRQDPGLGLRLIYFSYDVKMKEKGDIPEGYSVSREKKERFSLILESASTNQTSMYLCASKRRYEQYFGPGTRLTVT.

The chain joins TRBV10-3 to TRBJ2-5; D ambiguous. Matching the DNA end better, TRBJ2-7 makes the J call doubtful. The CDR3 is 12 residues long. Germline V CDR1 and CDR2: ENHRY, SYGVKD. The CDR3, as DNA: TGTGCCATCAGTGGGCAGTCCTACGAGCAGTACTTC. It is translated as CAISGQSYEQYF.

This clone was picked up many times. CDR3 loop: CASSPGTVKGYEQYF. The CDR3, as DNA: TGTGCCAGCTCACCAGGGACAGTAAAGGGGTACGAGCAGTACTTC. The gene calls are TRBV18 and TRBJ2-7; 7 bases are shared with TRBD1. The V segment lost 2 bases and the J segment 4 bases; nucleotides outside the gene matches: 8. The CDR3 covers 15 residues. Germline assignment: CDR1 KGHSH and CDR2 LQKENI.

The rearrangement uses TRBV5-6 and TRBJ1-1; D is possibly TRBD1 (5 bases). Deletions cut 3 bases from V and 1 base from J, with 13 bases between. The germline gives CDR1 SGHDT, CDR2 YYEEEE. This CDR3 region has 15 residues. CDR3 sequence: CASSWEGPANTEAFF. CDR3 coding DNA: TGTGCCAGCAGCTGGGAGGGACCCGCGAACACTGAAGCTTTCTTT.

This chain connects TRBV10-2 to TRBJ2-1; D not certain. This CDR3 has 15 amino acids. V gave up 6 bases and J gave up 1 base, with 13 bases separating them. The germline V gene encodes CDR1 WSHSY and CDR2 SAAADI. The CDR3 DNA reads TGCGCCAGCAGGGATGCCCTCGGGTCCTACAATGAGCAGTTCTTC. Protein sequence: CASRDALGSYNEQFF.

This chain uses TRBV9 with TRBJ2-1; 10 bases are shared with TRBD2. CDR3 length: 15 residues. Germline V gene data show CDR1 as SGDLS and CDR2 as YYNGEE. The V gene end was trimmed by 3 bases and the J gene end by 10 bases; junction bases not matched to a gene: 10. The CDR3 bases are TGTGCCAGCAGCGACCCCGGGGGACTAGCGAGCGAGCAGTTCTTC. This encodes CASSDPGGLASEQFF.

In its sample, this clone was seen once. The chain has TRBV7-6 and TRBJ1-4; no definite D call. V lost 2 bases, J lost 4 bases, and 14 bases lay in between. The germline V gene has CDR1 SGHVS and CDR2 FNYEAQ. CDR3 length: 16 amino acids. The DNA of the CDR3 is TGTGCCAGCAGCTTACAGGATGCGAAGAATAATGAAAAACTGTTTTTT. The encoded protein is CASSLQDAKNNEKLFF. Variable domain in full (rest from reference TRBV7-6 and TRBJ1-4): GAGVSQSPRYKVTKRGQDVALRCDPISGHVSLYWYRQALGQGPEFLTYFNYEAQQDKSGLPNDRFSAERPEGSISTLTIQRTEQRDSAMYRCASSLQDAKNNEKLFFGSGTQLSVL.

The chain employs TRBV7-8 and TRBJ2-7; D possibly corresponds to TRBD2 (7 bases). This CDR3 region has 15 residues. Germline assignment: CDR1 SGHVS and CDR2 FQNEAQ. V was clipped by 7 bases and J by 0 bases, with 16 bases between them. The CDR3 region is CASTLRGEGSYEQYF. The DNA of the CDR3 is TGTGCCAGCACCCTTAGGGGGGAGGGCTCCTACGAGCAGTACTTC.

A remark on this clone: Distinct nucleotide sequences in the sample also encode this CDR3. V usage is TRBV19 and J usage is TRBJ2-3, with no clear D. The CDR3 runs to 15 residues. Germline V CDR1 and CDR2: LNHDA, SQIVND (reference sequence). V was clipped by 1 base and J by 0 bases, with 8 bases between them. CDR3 in DNA: TGTGCCAGTAGTATAGGAACAGTTAGCACAGATACGCAGTATTTT. This sequence encodes CASSIGTVSTDTQYF.